Presented here are 32 T cell receptor beta chains from one specimen sequenced in a study of cytomegalovirus exposure and HLA in healthy donors (dated by TCRdb to 2017 to 2019). Libraries were made using the immunoSEQ multiplex PCR assay. For the multiplex PCR, a mixture combining 60 forward primers for TCR Vbeta segments and 13 reverse primers for TCR Jbeta segments was used. TCRdb carries this immuneACCESS record with in-frame sequences only. Its versions omit some clonotypes, under half of them owing to an unresolved V gene in the studies checked, with the rest unexplained. The sample table shows over 150,000 clones, and 79% are seen once. The ten largest clones represent over 6% of the sample. Sequenced: PBMCs. All receptors derive from a man younger than 40 in good health and CMV-seropositive.

This chain joins TRBV19 and TRBJ2-5; 10 bases line up with TRBD2. The CDR3 runs to 16 residues. Germline CDR1 reads LNHDA; CDR2 reads SQIVND (reference sequence). J was trimmed by 4 bases and V by 3 bases; bases with no gene match: 8. The CDR3 region is CASSIGLAGVIETQYF. CDR3 sequence (DNA): TGTGCCAGTAGTATTGGGCTAGCGGGAGTCATAGAGACCCAGTACTTC.

This clone was detected only a few times. This chain links TRBV19 with TRBJ1-2, with a possible D match to TRBD1 (6 bases). Germline V gives CDR1 LNHDA, CDR2 SQIVND (reference sequence). The CDR3 spans 15 residues. The ends were cut back, 0 bases at V and 5 bases at J, with 13 bases in the middle. In DNA form, the CDR3 reads TGTGCCAGTAGTATAGATGGACAGACGACTTATGGCTACACCTTC. It specifies CASSIDGQTTYGYTF. The complete variable domain, with remaining parts taken from reference TRBV19 and TRBJ1-2, reads DGGITQSPKYLFRKEGQNVTLSCEQNLNHDAMYWYRQDPGQGLRLIYYSQIVNDFQKGDIAEGYSVSREKKESFPLTVTSAQKNPTAFYLCASSIDGQTTYGYTFGSGTRLTVV.

The rearrangement links TRBV29-1 to TRBJ2-6; D uncertain. V lost 6 bases, J lost 0 bases, and 6 bases lay in between. Germline assignment: CDR1 SQVTM and CDR2 ANQGSEA. The CDR3 spans 13 residues. The CDR3, as DNA: TGCAGCGTCCACGGCTCTGGGGCCAACGTCCTGACTTTC. It codes for CSVHGSGANVLTF.

This clone is a singleton in its sample. V usage is TRBV7-9 and J usage is TRBJ1-2, with 10 bases identical to TRBD1. Germline V lookup: CDR1 SEHNR, CDR2 FQNEAQ (reference sequence). With V trimmed by 6 bases and J by 0 bases, 4 bases remained unmatched. The CDR3 length is 15 residues. The CDR3 DNA reads as TGTGCCAGCAGTGGACAGGGGGTCTCTAACTATGGCTACACCTTC. Translation: CASSGQGVSNYGYTF.

This chain links TRBV6-1 with TRBJ1-5; D is unclear. This CDR3 comprises 13 residues. The V gene lost 4 bases and the J gene lost 3 bases, with 7 bases spanning the gap. Germline values: CDR1 MNHNS, CDR2 SASEGT. Written as DNA, the CDR3 is TGTGCCAGCAGTGGAGATTCCAATCAGCCCCAGCATTTT. This translates into CASSGDSNQPQHF.

This clone was counted between two and nine times. A junction end diverges from the germline sequence, so it may reflect a read error. This chain joins TRBV6-1 and TRBJ2-3; 7 nucleotides agree with TRBD2. CDR1 and CDR2 (germline): MNHNS, SASEGT. The CDR3 contains 15 residues. CDR3 sequence (DNA): TGTGCCAGCACTGAATGGGGAGGGCCGGCAGATACGCAGTATTTT. Translation gives CASTEWGGPADTQYF.

The chain carries TRBV5-6 and TRBJ1-1, with a weak D call TRBD1 (6 bases). CDR3 length: 13 amino acids. Germline assignment: CDR1 SGHDT and CDR2 YYEEEE. Trimming stripped 2 bases from V and 7 bases from J, with 12 bases between. CDR3 loop: CASSLSGGREAFF. The CDR3 region has the DNA TGTGCCAGCAGCTTATCTGGGGGCCGTGAAGCTTTCTTT.

The chain links TRBV5-4 to TRBJ2-3; 8 positions agree with TRBD1. The CDR3 length is 16 residues. In germline, CDR1 is SGHNT, CDR2 YYREEE (reference sequence). V was clipped by 5 bases and J by 6 bases; unmatched bases: 14. The CDR3 spells CASSQLGTGPTDTQYF. CDR3 nucleotides: TGTGCCAGCAGTCAATTAGGGACAGGCCCGACGGATACGCAGTATTTT.

This rearrangement joins TRBV6-5 to TRBJ2-2, with TRBD2 matching over 8 bases. Trimming removed 7 bases from V and 5 bases from J; junction bases left unmatched: 6. The germline CDR1 and CDR2 sequences are MNHEY and SVGAGI. This CDR3 region has 14 residues. For the CDR3, the DNA is TGTGCCAGCAAGATGAGCGGGAGTACCGGGGAGCTGTTTTTT. As protein: CASKMSGSTGELFF.

The chain recombines TRBV7-9 with TRBJ1-1; possibly TRBD1 for D (5 bases). Germline-derived CDR1 and CDR2 are SEHNR and FQNEAQ (reference sequence). The CDR3 runs to 13 residues. Trimming took 7 bases from V and 4 from J, leaving 13 bases between them. CDR3 bases: TGTGCCAGCACCCTTCCCGGGGGCACTGAAGCTTTCTTT. Translation gives CASTLPGGTEAFF.

This sequence joins TRBV28 and TRBJ2-1, with TRBD2 matching over 11 bases. Trimming cost V 4 bases and J 7 bases; bases outside gene matches: 12. Germline CDR1 MDHEN, CDR2 SYDVKM. CDR3 length: 17 amino acids. This chain's CDR3 is CASSSLTRLAGINEQFF. The CDR3 region has the DNA TGTGCCAGCAGTTCCCTCACCCGACTAGCGGGAATTAATGAGCAGTTCTTC. The full variable domain, with the rest looked up from reference TRBV28 and TRBJ2-1, is DVKVTQSSRYLVKRTGEKVFLECVQDMDHENMFWYRQDPGLGLRLIYFSYDVKMKEKGDIPEGYSVSREKKERFSLILESASTNQTSMYLCASSSLTRLAGINEQFFGPGTRLTVL.

In its sample, this clone was seen once. The chain links TRBV9 to TRBJ1-6; 7 bases are a match to TRBD1. The CDR3 consists of 13 residues. V lost 5 bases to trimming and J lost 10 bases; unmatched junction nucleotides: 6. CDR1 is SGDLS, CDR2 YYNGEE, per germline. CDR3 protein: CASREGAESPLHF. Written as DNA, the CDR3 is TGTGCCAGCAGGGAGGGGGCTGAATCACCCCTCCACTTT.

This chain uses TRBV29-1 with TRBJ2-1; the match to TRBD1 covers 11 bases. The J segment lost 5 bases and the V segment lost 6 bases, leaving 6 bases of the junction unmatched. The CDR3 has 14 amino acids. Germline V CDR1 and CDR2: SQVTM, ANQGSEA. Here the CDR3 DNA reads TGCAGCGTGAGGGACAGGGGGACCAACAATGAGCAGTTCTTC. This translates into CSVRDRGTNNEQFF.

The genes are TRBV19 and TRBJ2-5, with TRBD1 as a possible D gene (6 bases). The germline gives CDR1 LNHDA, CDR2 SQIVND (reference sequence). The V gene lost 6 bases and the J gene lost 4 bases, with 15 bases spanning the gap. The CDR3 spans 14 residues. DNA of the CDR3: TGTGCCAGTAGATCCAGGGGCCTTGGAGAGACCCAGTACTTC. Residues: CASRSRGLGETQYF.

This chain uses TRBV6-5 with TRBJ2-1, with 8 bases that match TRBD1. This CDR3 is built from 15 residues. The J segment lost 8 bases and the V segment lost 3 bases, leaving 9 bases of the junction unmatched. In germline, CDR1 is MNHEY, CDR2 SVGAGI. Written as DNA, the CDR3 is TGTGCCAGCAGTTATGTACAGGGGGGTGACGATGAGCAGTTCTTC. Translated: CASSYVQGGDDEQFF.

The V and J genes are TRBV19 and TRBJ2-5, with 7 bases matching TRBD2. CDR3 length: 15 amino acids. The V and J ends lost 1 base and 5 bases, in that order; junction bases with no gene match: 7. Germline V lookup: CDR1 LNHDA, CDR2 SQIVND (reference sequence). For the CDR3, the DNA is TGTGCCAGTAGTATAGGGTCTAGCGGTTGGGAGACCCAGTACTTC. Its translation: CASSIGSSGWETQYF.

This sequence joins TRBV6-1 and TRBJ2-1; possible D gene TRBD1, 6 bases. CDR3 length equals 12 residues. V lost 7 bases and J lost 8, with 12 bases in between. Looked up from germline, CDR1 is MNHNS and CDR2 is SASEGT. This CDR3 is CASIGPGDEQFF. As DNA, the CDR3 is TGTGCCAGCATTGGACCAGGGGATGAGCAGTTCTTC.

The chain uses TRBV2 and TRBJ2-2, with TRBD2 matching over 15 bases. The CDR3 sequence is 15 residues long. The junction had 3 bases not matched to a gene; V was cut back by 6 bases and J by 7 bases. Germline V gene sequence: CDR1 SNHLY, CDR2 FYNNEI. The DNA for the CDR3 is TGTGCCAGCAGGGGGACTAGCGGGGGGCTCGGGGAGCTGTTTTTT. This sequence encodes CASRGTSGGLGELFF. Complete variable domain (other parts from reference TRBV2 and TRBJ2-2): EPEVTQTPSHQVTQMGQEVILRCVPISNHLYFYWYRQILGQKVEFLVSFYNNEISEKSEIFDDQFSVERPDGSNFTLKIRSTKLEDSAMYFCASRGTSGGLGELFFGEGSRLTVL.

This chain uses TRBV5-1 with TRBJ1-4; D is perhaps TRBD1 (5 bases). Germline loops: CDR1 SGHRS, CDR2 YFSETQ. V lost 7 bases, J lost 8 bases, and 18 bases lay in between. This CDR3 has 14 residues. The chain's CDR3 is CASGPGLEAEKLFF. In DNA, the CDR3 is TGCGCCAGCGGACCGGGACTCGAAGCGGAAAAACTGTTTTTT.

This chain links TRBV27 with TRBJ1-2; TRBD1 matches 7 bases. V was clipped by 6 bases and J by 3 bases; unmatched bases: 4. The CDR3 length is 13 residues. The germline CDR1 and CDR2 sequences are MNHEY and SMNVEV (reference sequence). CDR3 DNA sequence: TGTGCCAGCAGGATGACAGGGCACTATGGCTACACCTTC. Residues: CASRMTGHYGYTF.

The chain carries TRBV15 and TRBJ2-7, with TRBD2 matching 14 bases. The V and J ends lost 4 bases and 5 bases, in that order; junction bases with no gene match: 7. The CDR3 runs to 16 residues. Looked up from germline, CDR1 is LNHNV and CDR2 is YYDKDF (reference sequence). The CDR3 DNA reads TGTGCCACCAGCATATCCGGGACTAGCGGGAGAAACGAGCAGTACTTC. Amino acid sequence: CATSISGTSGRNEQYF.

This rearrangement joins TRBV21-1 to TRBJ2-1; TRBD2, the table's D call, was not compared with the DNA. TRBV21-1 is noted as a pseudogene. There are 14 residues in the CDR3. CDR3 amino acids: CASSRPVASNEQFF. The CDR3 DNA reads as TGTGCCAGCAGCAGACCGGTAGCGTCGAATGAGCAGTTCTTC.

The chain joins TRBV28 to TRBJ2-7; 8 bases align to TRBD1. After removal of 6 bases from V and 6 bases from J, the junction contained 10 bases not matched to a gene. Per germline, CDR1 MDHEN and CDR2 SYDVKM. The CDR3 has 14 residues. As DNA, the CDR3 is TGTGCCAGCAGACAGACGTACAGGGGGGCCGAGCAGTACTTC. Translated: CASRQTYRGAEQYF.

This clone was counted once. V usage is TRBV5-1 and J usage is TRBJ1-5; no clear D. The CDR3 totals 15 residues. Trimming shortened V by 1 base and J by 7 bases, and 15 bases separated the two germline ends. Germline V gives CDR1 SGHRS, CDR2 YFSETQ. CDR3 sequence: CASSLSGDRGQPQHF. The CDR3 DNA is TGCGCCAGCAGCTTGTCCGGGGATCGGGGACAGCCCCAGCATTTT.

The chain couples TRBV28 to TRBJ2-6; a possible D gene is TRBD1 (6 bases). The germline V gene has CDR1 MDHEN and CDR2 SYDVKM. V lost 6 bases and J 2 bases, leaving 14 bases between the germline ends. The CDR3 sequence is 16 residues long. The CDR3 sequence is CASRIQGYPGANVLTF. The CDR3, as DNA: TGTGCCAGCAGGATACAGGGATATCCTGGGGCCAACGTCCTGACTTTC.

The V call is TRBV7-3, the J call TRBJ2-1, with TRBD2 matching over 11 bases. Trimming cost V 5 bases and J 4 bases; bases outside gene matches: 7. Germline lookup yields CDR1 SGHTA and CDR2 FQGTGA. This CDR3 region has 16 residues. CDR3 sequence: CASSISSGRPYNEQFF. The CDR3 DNA is TGTGCCAGCAGCATCTCTAGCGGGAGGCCATACAATGAGCAGTTCTTC. Drawing the rest from reference TRBV7-3 and TRBJ2-1, the complete variable domain is GAGVSQTPSNKVTEKGKYVELRCDPISGHTALYWYRQSLGQGPEFLIYFQGTGAADDSGLPNDRFFAVRPEGSVSTLKIQRTERGDSAVYLCASSISSGRPYNEQFFGPGTRLTVL.

This chain's CDR3 is CASSPGFWGPQGGTDTQYF. The CDR3 DNA reads TGTGCCAGCAGCCCAGGATTTTGGGGACCACAGGGGGGGACAGATACGCAGTATTTT. This rearrangement joins TRBV7-9 to TRBJ2-3; tentatively, D is TRBD1 (8 bases). There are 19 residues in the CDR3. V lost 5 bases and J lost 3, with 27 bases in between. Germline CDR1 and CDR2: SEHNR and FQNEAQ (reference sequence).

The CDR3 nucleotides are TGTGCCAGCAGTACGGACAGGGAGGATGGCTACACCTTC. Encoded protein: CASSTDREDGYTF. The V gene is TRBV2, the J gene TRBJ1-2; 8 bases are a match to TRBD1. This CDR3 spans 13 amino acids. After removal of 5 bases from V and 6 bases from J, the junction contained 5 bases not matched to a gene. Per the germline V gene, CDR1 is SNHLY and CDR2 is FYNNEI.

The rearrangement uses TRBV6-1 and TRBJ2-1; 7 nucleotides agree with TRBD2. The germline V gene encodes CDR1 MNHNS and CDR2 SASEGT. The CDR3 contains 15 residues. V lost 2 bases and J lost 7; bases outside the gene matches: 8. CDR3: CASSEYAGVGNEQFF. The DNA of the CDR3 is TGTGCCAGCAGTGAATACGCGGGGGTGGGTAATGAGCAGTTCTTC.

J is TRBJ1-2 and V is TRBV4-3; D unclear. CDR3 size: 17 residues. V shed 1 base and J shed 8 bases, with 23 bases lying between them. Germline CDR1 is LGHNA and CDR2 is YSLEER. The CDR3 coding sequence is TGCGCCAGCAGCCAAGTAGTCGCCGGCAGCACCCCCGGGGGCTACACCTTC. This sequence encodes CASSQVVAGSTPGGYTF.

The chain carries TRBV11-2 and TRBJ1-5; D might be TRBD1 (5 bases). The CDR3 is made up of 13 amino acids. The V gene's germline CDR1 is SGHAT and CDR2 FQNNGV. The V gene lost 5 bases and the J gene lost 5 bases, with 10 bases spanning the gap. Written as DNA, the CDR3 is TGTGCCAGCAGCCCCCAAGGGGATCAGCCCCAGCATTTT. The encoded protein is CASSPQGDQPQHF.

The table lists this clone with a few counts. The V call is TRBV7-2, the J call TRBJ1-4; no definite D call. The CDR3 length is 14 residues. Trimming removed 2 bases at V and 4 bases at J, with 8 bases between. Looked up from germline, CDR1 is SGHTA and CDR2 is FQGNSA. CDR3 coding DNA: TGTGCCAGCAGCTTATTACATGGTAATGAAAAACTGTTTTTT. This codes for CASSLLHGNEKLFF.